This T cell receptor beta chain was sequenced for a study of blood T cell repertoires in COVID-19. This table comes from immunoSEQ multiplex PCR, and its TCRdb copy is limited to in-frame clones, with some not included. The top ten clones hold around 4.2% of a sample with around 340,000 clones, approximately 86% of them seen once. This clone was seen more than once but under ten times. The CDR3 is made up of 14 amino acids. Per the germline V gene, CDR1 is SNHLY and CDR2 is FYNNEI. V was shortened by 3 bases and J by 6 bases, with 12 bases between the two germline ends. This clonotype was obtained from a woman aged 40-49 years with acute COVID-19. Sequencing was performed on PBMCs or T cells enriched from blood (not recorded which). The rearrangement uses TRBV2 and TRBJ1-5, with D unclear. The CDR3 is CASSEGLSPQPQHF. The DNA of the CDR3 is TGTGCCAGCAGTGAGGGCCTCTCTCCTCAGCCCCAGCATTTT.